This T cell receptor beta chain was retrieved from a study of blood T cells in healthy people across ages. Study results and limitations: Older individuals had lower TCR beta diversity per million T cells (the decline was roughly linear).

Of note for this clonotype: Antigen unknown.

Isolation recovered at least 6.5 million PBMCs from every sample. A J-beta primer mix and a sample-barcoded 5' primer were used in a second PCR of about 7 to 12 cycles. TCRdb re-derived calls from the 5' RACE reads in MiXCR, one entry per CDR3 protein. The sample comprises about 1.8 million distinct CDR3 sequences, 49% of which are singletons, and around 2.1% rests with the top ten. The CDR3 loop spans 15 amino acids. The germline V gene has CDR1 SGDLS and CDR2 YYNGEE. Trimming stripped 0 bases from V and 1 base from J, with 8 bases between. This clonotype was obtained from a woman between 40 and 50 years old in good health. Sequenced material: blood. The gene calls are TRBV9 and TRBJ2-1; the D is unclear. The CDR3 sequence: CASSVGGDSYNEQFF. The CDR3 DNA reads as TGTGCCAGCAGCGTAGGTGGGGATTCCTACAATGAGCAGTTCTTC. The full variable domain, its missing parts supplied by reference TRBV9 and TRBJ2-1, is DSGVTQTPKHLITATGQRVTLRCSPRSGDLSVYWYQQSLDQGLQFLIQYYNGEERAKGNILERFSAQQFPDLHSELNLSSLELGDSALYFCASSVGGDSYNEQFFGPGTRLTVL.